The rows below give T cell receptor beta chains drawn from one sample of a study of T cell responses to AZD1222 COVID-19 vaccine. Measured with immunoSEQ multiplex PCR; TCRdb has only the in-frame clones, and not every one. The sample records 170,000 or so clones, about 85% being singletons. This material consisted of peripheral blood, taken on day 0 of AZD1222 vaccination. These receptors were taken from an adult in good health. CDR3s include the opening cysteine and the closing phenylalanine or tryptophan. Fields, in order: J gene, V gene, D gene, CDR3 protein. A D gene is named only where the DNA matches it firmly.

TRBJ2-7 | TRBV30 | TRBD1 | CAWSPRTGTPYEQYF
TRBJ1-5 | TRBV25-1 | - | CASSVGSNQPQHF
TRBJ2-7 | TRBV5-4 | TRBD1 | CASSLEQGAHEQYF
TRBJ2-3 | TRBV3-1/TRBV3-2 | - | CASSLISSSGDTQYF
TRBJ2-5 | TRBV18 | - | CASSPSPIETQYF
TRBJ1-2 | TRBV30 | - | CAWSAGPGSDYGYTF
TRBJ1-4 | TRBV5-1 | - | CASSLGAGDEKLFF
TRBJ2-7 | TRBV30 | TRBD2 | CAWSPLAGGPYEQYF
TRBJ2-5 | TRBV12-3/TRBV12-4 | - | CASRGIEETQYF
TRBJ2-7 | TRBV12-3/TRBV12-4 | - | CASSFVYTYEQYF
TRBJ1-3 | TRBV5-1 | - | CASSRLEQGSGNTIYF